The 24 T cell receptor beta chains listed next were all sequenced from one sample in a study of cytotoxic CD8 clonotypes in ibrutinib-treated CLL. The protocol was immunoSEQ multiplex PCR, while the TCRdb copy is restricted to in-frame clones and leaves out a portion. The profile covers approximately 330,000 clones, with approximately 80% appearing a single time and 6.5% to 8.5% taken by the ten largest. The input for sequencing was PBMCs, taken before ibrutinib treatment. These receptors were taken from a human donor with chronic lymphocytic leukemia.

The chain has TRBV7-9 and TRBJ1-5, with 8 bases identical to TRBD1. The CDR3 contains 13 residues. After removal of 5 bases from V and 9 bases from J, the junction contained 6 bases not matched to a gene. Germline CDR1 is SEHNR and CDR2 is FQNEAQ (reference sequence). CDR3 DNA: TGTGCCAGCAGCAAGACAGGGGTTTTGCCCCAGCATTTT. The encoded protein is CASSKTGVLPQHF.

The rearrangement links TRBV7-3 to TRBJ2-3, with D tentatively TRBD1 or TRBD2 (5 bases each). Trimming cost V 5 bases and J 1 base, with 13 bases left between them. Per germline, CDR1 SGHTA and CDR2 FQGTGA. The CDR3 runs to 15 residues. CDR3: CASSPMGPGTDTQYF. The CDR3 region has the DNA TGTGCCAGCAGCCCGATGGGACCCGGCACAGATACGCAGTATTTT.

This clone was observed a few times. The chain employs TRBV19 and TRBJ2-3, with D uncertain. The V and J ends lost 3 bases and 2 bases respectively, with 9 bases between them. The CDR3 runs to 14 residues. Germline CDR1 and CDR2: LNHDA and SQIVND (reference sequence). CDR3 in DNA: TGTGCCAGTAGTATTTTCTCGGACACAGATACGCAGTATTTT. As protein: CASSIFSDTDTQYF.

This clone has a handful of counts. The chain couples TRBV7-2 to TRBJ2-4, with 8 nucleotides matching TRBD1. Germline loops: CDR1 SGHTA, CDR2 FQGNSA. V was pared by 5 bases and J by 0 bases, with 3 bases of the junction left unmatched. The CDR3 extends over 15 amino acids. CDR3 sequence (DNA): TGTGCCAGCAGCCCCGACAGGGGAGCCAAAAACATTCAGTACTTC. As protein: CASSPDRGAKNIQYF.

The CDR3 reads CASSLEFGEQYF. In DNA form, the CDR3 reads TGTGCCAGCAGCTTAGAATTTGGCGAGCAGTACTTC. This chain links TRBV11-2 with TRBJ2-7, with no clear D. This CDR3 comprises 12 residues. Germline V gene lookup returns CDR1 SGHAT and CDR2 FQNNGV. The V end lost 0 bases, the J end lost 6 bases, and 6 bases lay between the germline ends.

V is TRBV5-6 and J is TRBJ1-1; D is perhaps TRBD1 (5 bases). Trimming stripped 2 bases from V and 7 bases from J, with 18 bases between. Germline V lookup: CDR1 SGHDT, CDR2 YYEEEE. This CDR3 has 15 amino acids. The CDR3 here is CASSFRFSSGVEAFF. DNA of the CDR3: TGTGCCAGCAGCTTTCGTTTCTCCTCGGGGGTTGAAGCTTTCTTT. Together with reference TRBV5-6 and TRBJ1-1, the CDR3 gives the full variable domain: DAGVTQSPTHLIKTRGQQVTLRCSPKSGHDTVSWYQQALGQGPQFIFQYYEEEERQRGNFPDRFSGHQFPNYSSELNVNALLLGDSALYLCASSFRFSSGVEAFFGQGTRLTVV.

This sequence joins TRBV7-7 and TRBJ2-1, with 14 bases fitting TRBD2. CDR1 is SSHAT, CDR2 FNYEAQ, per germline (reference sequence). V dropped 5 bases and J dropped 8; count of bases not matched to a gene: 11. The CDR3 spans 17 residues. This CDR3 reads CASSLLPGLAGAHEQFF. For the CDR3, the DNA is TGTGCCAGCAGCCTCCTACCGGGACTAGCGGGAGCGCATGAGCAGTTCTTC.

V usage is TRBV4-2 and J usage is TRBJ2-7, with 12 bases lining up with TRBD2. This CDR3 has 17 amino acids. The ends lost 3 bases at V and 0 bases at J; junction bases unmatched: 6. Germline-derived CDR1 and CDR2 are LGHNA and YNFKEQ. CDR3 region: CASSHRTSGDSSYEQYF. Written as DNA, the CDR3 is TGTGCCAGCAGCCACCGGACTAGCGGGGATAGCTCCTACGAGCAGTACTTC.

The rearrangement joins TRBV9 to TRBJ2-5; 8 positions agree with TRBD2. V lost 2 bases, J lost 5 bases, and 11 bases stayed unmatched. This CDR3 spans 16 amino acids. Germline CDR1 reads SGDLS; CDR2 reads YYNGEE. In DNA, the CDR3 is TGTGCCAGCAGCGTCGGGACGGGAGGGCCGGAGGAGACCCAGTACTTC. Its protein product is CASSVGTGGPEETQYF.

The V call is TRBV6-5, the J call TRBJ2-7, with 11 bases matching TRBD1. The CDR3 totals 14 residues. V dropped 4 bases and J dropped 2; count of bases not matched to a gene: 1. Germline V CDR1 and CDR2: MNHEY, SVGAGI. The CDR3 nucleotides read TGTGCCAGCAGTTTGGGACAGGGGGCCTACGAGCAGTACTTC. Protein sequence: CASSLGQGAYEQYF.

This chain connects TRBV7-3 to TRBJ2-1, with D perhaps matching TRBD2 (5 bases). V was clipped by 2 bases and J by 3 bases, with 8 bases between them. The CDR3 has 14 amino acids. The germline V gene has CDR1 SGHTA and CDR2 FQGTGA. The CDR3 reads CASSLGSSYNEQFF. In nucleotides, the CDR3 is TGTGCCAGCAGCTTAGGGAGTAGCTACAATGAGCAGTTCTTC.

This chain uses TRBV4-3 with TRBJ2-7; D uncertain. Per germline, CDR1 LGHNA and CDR2 YSLEER. This CDR3 is built from 18 residues. Trimming removed 0 bases at V and 0 bases at J, with 18 bases between. The CDR3 loop is CASSQEVEQTLSSYEQYF. The CDR3 coding sequence is TGCGCCAGCAGCCAAGAGGTGGAACAGACCTTAAGCTCCTACGAGCAGTACTTC.

This clone was seen a single time. V and J are TRBV9 and TRBJ1-1; tentatively, D is TRBD1 (6 bases). Between the trimmed V and J ends, which lost 5 bases and 0 bases, there was a span of 11 bases. From germline, CDR1 is SGDLS and CDR2 YYNGEE. This CDR3 has 14 amino acids. CDR3 protein: CASRAGTMNTEAFF. In nucleotides, the CDR3 is TGTGCCAGCAGAGCCGGGACAATGAACACTGAAGCTTTCTTT. Full variable domain (rest looked up from reference TRBV9 and TRBJ1-1): DSGVTQTPKHLITATGQRVTLRCSPRSGDLSVYWYQQSLDQGLQFLIQYYNGEERAKGNILERFSAQQFPDLHSELNLSSLELGDSALYFCASRAGTMNTEAFFGQGTRLTVV.

This chain links TRBV4-2 with TRBJ2-1, with 10 bases identical to TRBD1. This CDR3 contains 17 residues. Losses at the gene ends were 5 bases for V and 3 bases for J; bases not matched to a gene: 10. Germline-derived CDR1 and CDR2 are LGHNA and YNFKEQ. The CDR3 DNA reads TGTGCCAGCAGCTTAACGGACAGGGGGAATAACTACAATGAGCAGTTCTTC. Translating it yields CASSLTDRGNNYNEQFF.

The chain uses TRBV2 and TRBJ2-1, with 8 bases identical to TRBD1. With 4 bases clipped from V and 0 bases from J, the junction kept 5 bases outside the gene matches. Germline V gives CDR1 SNHLY, CDR2 FYNNEI. This CDR3 contains 16 residues. CDR3 residues: CASSAPTGGSYNEQFF. The CDR3 region has the DNA TGTGCCAGCAGTGCCCCAACAGGGGGCTCCTACAATGAGCAGTTCTTC.

The V gene is TRBV5-6, the J gene TRBJ2-3; D is unresolved. V was shortened by 2 bases and J by 0 bases, with 10 bases between the two germline ends. The CDR3 totals 15 residues. Per germline, CDR1 SGHDT and CDR2 YYEEEE. DNA for the CDR3: TGTGCCAGCAGCTTAAGGCGATATAGCACAGATACGCAGTATTTT. This translates into CASSLRRYSTDTQYF.

CDR3 bases: TGTGCCAGCAGCTTGGATAGACAGGTTGAGGGGTATAACTATGGCTACACCTTC. The encoded protein is CASSLDRQVEGYNYGYTF. The chain joins TRBV5-6 to TRBJ1-2, with D possibly being TRBD1 (6 bases). Germline-derived CDR1 and CDR2 are SGHDT and YYEEEE. Trimming took off 0 bases at V and 1 base at J, with 19 bases between the two ends. The CDR3 length is 18 residues.

This clone was counted once. The same CDR3 also results from other DNA sequences found in this sample. The chain joins TRBV30 to TRBJ2-3; D is undetermined. Trimming cost V 0 bases and J 6 bases, with 4 bases left between them. Germline V gene data show CDR1 as GTSNPN and CDR2 as SVGIG (reference sequence). The CDR3 has 11 residues. The CDR3 protein is CAWSVGDTQYF. The CDR3 DNA reads as TGTGCCTGGAGTGTGGGGGATACGCAGTATTTT.

The CDR3 DNA sequence: TGTGCCACCGACGGGGGCCTGTCCTACAATGAGCAGTTCTTC. It translates to CATDGGLSYNEQFF. The chain recombines TRBV15 with TRBJ2-1; tentatively, D is TRBD1 or TRBD2 (6 bases each). Germline CDR1 and CDR2: LNHNV and YYDKDF (reference sequence). V was pared by 8 bases and J by 1 base, with 12 bases between. The CDR3 is 14 residues long.

The table lists this clone with a few counts. The rearrangement joins TRBV28 to TRBJ1-2; D possibly corresponds to TRBD1 (5 bases). Trimming shortened V by 7 bases and J by 4 bases, and 19 bases separated the two germline ends. Germline V lookup: CDR1 MDHEN, CDR2 SYDVKM. This CDR3 contains 15 residues. The CDR3 DNA reads TGTGCCAGCATATCTATAGGCAGGGCTGGCTATGGCTACACCTTC. Its translation: CASISIGRAGYGYTF.

J is TRBJ2-1 and V is TRBV18, with D hard to call. Germline-derived CDR1 and CDR2 are KGHSH and LQKENI. CDR3 length equals 14 residues. The ends were cut back, 1 base at V and 0 bases at J, with 4 bases in the middle. CDR3 sequence reads: CASSPLSSYNEQFF. DNA for the CDR3: TGTGCCAGCTCACCACTAAGCTCCTACAATGAGCAGTTCTTC.

This chain uses TRBV28 with TRBJ2-7; D not certain. Looked up from germline, CDR1 is MDHEN and CDR2 is SYDVKM. The V end lost 1 base, the J end lost 3 bases, and 7 bases lay between the germline ends. This CDR3 has 13 amino acids. The CDR3 bases are TGTGCCAGCAGTTTATACAGAGACTACGAGCAGTACTTC. Its translation is CASSLYRDYEQYF.

This clone has just one count. Just one base apart from a much larger clone, this may be a read error. V is TRBV5-6 and J is TRBJ2-1, with TRBD2 matching 9 bases. This CDR3 has 15 residues. CDR1 and CDR2 from the germline V gene are SGHDT and YYEEEE. Unmatched junction bases numbered 1, after V lost 0 bases and J lost 3 bases. The CDR3 DNA reads TGTGCCAGCAGCTTGGGACTAGCGGACTACAATGAGCAGTTCTTC. It specifies CASSLGLADYNEQFF.

This chain joins TRBV2 and TRBJ1-1, with 12 bases fitting TRBD1. The germline CDR1 and CDR2 sequences are SNHLY and FYNNEI. The V gene end was trimmed by 7 bases and the J gene end by 6 bases; junction bases not matched to a gene: 6. This CDR3 contains 14 residues. Here the CDR3 DNA reads TGTGCCAGCAACCGGGACAGGGGGCGTGCTGAAGCTTTCTTT. It encodes CASNRDRGRAEAFF.